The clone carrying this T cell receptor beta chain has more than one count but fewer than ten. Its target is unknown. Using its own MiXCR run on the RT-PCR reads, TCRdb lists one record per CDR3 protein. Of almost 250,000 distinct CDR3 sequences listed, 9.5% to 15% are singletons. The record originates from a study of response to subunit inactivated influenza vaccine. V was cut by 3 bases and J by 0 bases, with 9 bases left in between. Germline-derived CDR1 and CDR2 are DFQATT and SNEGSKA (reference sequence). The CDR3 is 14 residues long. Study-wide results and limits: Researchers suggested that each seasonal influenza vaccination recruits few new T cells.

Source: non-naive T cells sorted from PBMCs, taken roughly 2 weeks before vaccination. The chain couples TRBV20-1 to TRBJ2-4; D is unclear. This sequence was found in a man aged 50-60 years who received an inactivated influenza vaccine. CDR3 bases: TGCAGTGCTAGTTCGGCAGCAGCCAAAAACATTCAGTACTTC. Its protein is CSASSAAAKNIQYF.